The next 4 T cell receptor beta chains were all read from a single sample in a study of control samples from healthy donors and cancer patients. The repertoire was sequenced with immunoSEQ multiplex PCR; TCRdb's copy has only in-frame clones and lacks some. There are 100,000 to 150,000 clones in the sample; around 92% occur only once, and over 0.5% lies in the top ten. The material sequenced was PBMCs. The origin of the receptors is a man older than 75 with head and neck cancer.

V gene TRBV19 combines with J gene TRBJ2-2; TRBD2 matches 10 bases. Unmatched junction bases numbered 19, after V lost 6 bases and J lost 0 bases. There are 21 residues in the CDR3. Germline V gives CDR1 LNHDA, CDR2 SQIVND (reference sequence). CDR3 residues: CASSLSFERGGYYANTGELFF. For the CDR3, the DNA is TGTGCCAGTAGCTTATCCTTCGAGCGGGGGGGCTATTATGCGAACACCGGGGAGCTGTTTTTT.

The chain recombines TRBV5-4 with TRBJ2-7; TRBD2 agrees at 10 bases. Trimming removed 5 bases from V and 4 bases from J; junction bases left unmatched: 6. Germline CDR1 SGHNT, CDR2 YYREEE (reference sequence). CDR3 length: 14 amino acids. The CDR3 spells CASRPSGRGYEQYF. DNA for the CDR3: TGTGCCAGCAGGCCAAGCGGGAGGGGTTACGAGCAGTACTTC.

This clone occurred once. The chain carries TRBV18 and TRBJ1-2, with D maybe TRBD1 (5 bases). The germline CDR1 and CDR2 sequences are KGHSH and LQKENI. CDR3 size: 12 residues. Deletions cut 5 bases from V and 7 bases from J, with 11 bases between. The CDR3 is CASSDRGPGYTF. CDR3 DNA sequence: TGTGCCAGCTCAGATAGGGGACCTGGCTACACCTTC.

This clone was detected only a few times. The chain employs TRBV10-3 and TRBJ2-7; the match to TRBD1 covers 8 bases. V shed 3 bases and J 4 bases; nucleotides not matched to a gene: 5. There are 14 residues in the CDR3. Germline lookup yields CDR1 ENHRY and CDR2 SYGVKD. This chain's CDR3 is CAISDVRGLYEQYF. For the CDR3, the DNA is TGTGCCATCAGTGATGTCAGGGGGCTATACGAGCAGTACTTC.